Described below is a single T cell receptor beta chain sequence and its context. The antigen is not known. The data were taken from a study of response to subunit inactivated influenza vaccine. Using its own MiXCR run on the RT-PCR reads, TCRdb lists one record per CDR3 protein. Here the sample spans more than 400,000 distinct CDR3 sequences, 7.2% being singletons. Findings of the study overall: The authors proposed limited new T cell recruitment per seasonal influenza vaccination.

Germline assignment: CDR1 SGHDN and CDR2 FVKESK. The CDR3 runs 14 residues. V dropped 1 base and J dropped 5 bases, with 11 bases sitting between them. The starting material was PBMCs from blood, obtained around 25 months after vaccination. This chain joins TRBV14 and TRBJ2-5; D remains ambiguous. The clonotype originates from a man between 50 and 69 years old who received an inactivated influenza vaccine. The CDR3: CASSQGREWETQYF. CDR3 sequence (DNA): TGTGCCAGCAGCCAAGGTCGAGAGTGGGAGACCCAGTACTTC.